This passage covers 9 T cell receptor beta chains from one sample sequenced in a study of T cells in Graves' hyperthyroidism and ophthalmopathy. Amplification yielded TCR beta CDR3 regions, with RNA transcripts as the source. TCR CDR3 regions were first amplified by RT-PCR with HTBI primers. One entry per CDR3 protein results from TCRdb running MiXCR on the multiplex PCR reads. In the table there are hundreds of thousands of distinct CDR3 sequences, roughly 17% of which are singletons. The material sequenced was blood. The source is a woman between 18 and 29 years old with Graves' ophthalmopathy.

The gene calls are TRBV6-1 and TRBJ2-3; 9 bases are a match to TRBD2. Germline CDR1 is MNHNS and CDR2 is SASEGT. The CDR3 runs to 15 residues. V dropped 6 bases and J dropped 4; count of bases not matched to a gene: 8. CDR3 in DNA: TGTGCCAGCAGGGTTGGCGGGGGGGCCGCAGATACGCAGTATTTT. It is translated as CASRVGGGAADTQYF.

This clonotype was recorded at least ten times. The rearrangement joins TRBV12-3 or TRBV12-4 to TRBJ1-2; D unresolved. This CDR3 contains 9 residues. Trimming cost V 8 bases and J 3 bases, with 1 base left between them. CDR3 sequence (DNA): TGTGCCAGCGACTATGGCTACACCTTC. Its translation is CASDYGYTF.

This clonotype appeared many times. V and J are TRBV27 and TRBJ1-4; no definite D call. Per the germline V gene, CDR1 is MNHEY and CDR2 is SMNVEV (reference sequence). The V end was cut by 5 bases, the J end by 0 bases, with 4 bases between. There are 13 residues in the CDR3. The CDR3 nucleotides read TGTGCCAGCAGTCTAACAACTAATGAAAAACTGTTTTTT. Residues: CASSLTTNEKLFF.

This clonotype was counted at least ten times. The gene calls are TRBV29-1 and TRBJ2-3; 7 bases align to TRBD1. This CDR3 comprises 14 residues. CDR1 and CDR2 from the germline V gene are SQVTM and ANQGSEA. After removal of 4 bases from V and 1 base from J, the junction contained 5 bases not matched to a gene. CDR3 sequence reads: CSVGGQGGTDTQYF. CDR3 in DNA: TGCAGCGTTGGAGGGCAGGGGGGCACAGATACGCAGTATTTT.

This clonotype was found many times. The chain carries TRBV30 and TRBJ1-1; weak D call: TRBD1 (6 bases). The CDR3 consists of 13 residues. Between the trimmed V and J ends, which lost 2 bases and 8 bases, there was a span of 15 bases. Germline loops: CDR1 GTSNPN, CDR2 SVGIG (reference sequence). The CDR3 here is CAWSSNPDREAFF. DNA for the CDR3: TGTGCCTGGAGTTCCAATCCCGACAGGGAAGCTTTCTTT.

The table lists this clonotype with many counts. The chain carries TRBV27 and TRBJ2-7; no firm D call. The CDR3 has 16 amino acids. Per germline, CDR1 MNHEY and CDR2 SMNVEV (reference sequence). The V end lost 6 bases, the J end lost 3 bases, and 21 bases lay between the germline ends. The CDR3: CASSLNQARPGYEQYF. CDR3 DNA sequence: TGTGCCAGCAGCCTAAACCAGGCCCGGCCGGGCTACGAGCAGTACTTC.

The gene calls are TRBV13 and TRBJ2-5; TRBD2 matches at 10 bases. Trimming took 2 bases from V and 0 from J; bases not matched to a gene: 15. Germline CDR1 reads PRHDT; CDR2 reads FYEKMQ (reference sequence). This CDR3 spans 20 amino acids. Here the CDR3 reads CASSLRGASGGTKYQETQYF. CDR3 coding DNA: TGTGCCAGCAGCTTAAGGGGGGCTAGCGGGGGAACTAAGTACCAAGAGACCCAGTACTTC.

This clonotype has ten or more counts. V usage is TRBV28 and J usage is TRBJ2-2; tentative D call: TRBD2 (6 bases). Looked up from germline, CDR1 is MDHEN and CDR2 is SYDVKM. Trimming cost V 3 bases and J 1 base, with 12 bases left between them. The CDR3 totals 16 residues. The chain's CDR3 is CASSLPGLLNTGELFF. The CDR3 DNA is TGTGCCAGCAGTTTGCCGGGACTCCTGAACACCGGGGAGCTGTTTTTT. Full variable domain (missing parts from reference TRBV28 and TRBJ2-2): DVKVTQSSRYLVKRTGEKVFLECVQDMDHENMFWYRQDPGLGLRLIYFSYDVKMKEKGDIPEGYSVSREKKERFSLILESASTNQTSMYLCASSLPGLLNTGELFFGEGSRLTVL.

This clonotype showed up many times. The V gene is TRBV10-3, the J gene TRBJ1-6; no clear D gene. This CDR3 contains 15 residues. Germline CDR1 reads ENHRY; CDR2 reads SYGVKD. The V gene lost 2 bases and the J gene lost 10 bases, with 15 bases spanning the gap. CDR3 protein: CAISERTPGISPLHF. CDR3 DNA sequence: TGTGCCATCAGTGAGCGCACGCCTGGAATATCACCCCTCCACTTT.